This T cell receptor beta chain was identified in a study of shared clonotypes between healthy human individuals. The germline V and J ends were trimmed by 2 bases and 2 bases, with 10 bases remaining between them. Germline CDR1 SNHLY, CDR2 FYNNEI. This CDR3 has 14 residues. Here immunoSEQ multiplex PCR was the method, and the copy in TCRdb shows in-frame clones only, minus some. The data contain around 2,000,000 clones, roughly 91% of them seen just once; the ten biggest clones take up 1.5% to 2%. CD45RO negativity and positive selection for CCR7 defined naive CD8 cells, a population that excluded terminally differentiated effector memory CD45RA+ cells.

The TCR comes from a man between 18 and 29 years old in good health. Some clones in this sample may be carry-over from other donors' samples. This chain links TRBV2 with TRBJ2-7; D is unresolved. The sequencing sample was made of naive CD8+ T cells from PBMCs. The CDR3 DNA follows: TGTGCCAGCAGTGAAATCGCCAAGACCTACGAGCAGTACTTC. Its protein is CASSEIAKTYEQYF.